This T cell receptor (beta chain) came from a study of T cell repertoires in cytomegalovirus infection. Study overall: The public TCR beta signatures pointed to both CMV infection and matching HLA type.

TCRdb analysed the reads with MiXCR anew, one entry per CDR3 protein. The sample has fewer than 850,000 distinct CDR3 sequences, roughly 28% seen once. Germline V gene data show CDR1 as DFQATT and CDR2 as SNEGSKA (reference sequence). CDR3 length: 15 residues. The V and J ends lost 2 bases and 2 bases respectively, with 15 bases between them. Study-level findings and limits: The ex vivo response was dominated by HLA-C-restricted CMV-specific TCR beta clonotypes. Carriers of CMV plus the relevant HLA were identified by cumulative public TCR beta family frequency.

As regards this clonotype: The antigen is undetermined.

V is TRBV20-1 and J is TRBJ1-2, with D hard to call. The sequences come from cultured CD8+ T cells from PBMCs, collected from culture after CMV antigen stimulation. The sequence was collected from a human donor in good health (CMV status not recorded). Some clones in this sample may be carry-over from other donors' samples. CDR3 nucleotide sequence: TGCAGTGCTAGAATAATGGAGCCGCCAAACTATGGCTACACCTTC. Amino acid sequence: CSARIMEPPNYGYTF.